The present TCR beta chain was sequenced within a study of shared clonotypes between healthy human individuals. Points from the study as a whole: Generation probabilities were higher for clonotypes shared across all four sorted-subset donors than for unshared ones. Naive subsets generally exceeded memory subsets in estimated richness.

Methods used by the authors: Filtering was not the same, since immunoSEQ gave junction-only sequences without quality scores. Some clones are missing from TCRdb's copy, which holds only in-frame ones; the method was immunoSEQ multiplex PCR. That table gives V, J and clone size, and the DNA gave D and trimming. The profile shows more than 400,000 clones, 90% to 97% of them singletons. V was cut by 6 bases and J by 7 bases, with 22 bases left in between. Germline V CDR1 and CDR2: MDHEN, SYDVKM. This CDR3 region has 15 residues. Donation came from healthy HIV-negative adults that had no recent acute infections or vaccinations. In the case of this clone: Antigen: not known.

Sequencing was performed on naive CD4+ T cells sorted from blood. The subset: CD45RA+ positively selected. The sequence came from a woman younger than 45 in good health. V gene TRBV28 combines with J gene TRBJ2-7; D ambiguous. CDR3 sequence reads: CASSHGRYETWEQYF. DNA of the CDR3: TGTGCCAGCAGCCACGGGCGTTACGAGACTTGGGAGCAGTACTTC.